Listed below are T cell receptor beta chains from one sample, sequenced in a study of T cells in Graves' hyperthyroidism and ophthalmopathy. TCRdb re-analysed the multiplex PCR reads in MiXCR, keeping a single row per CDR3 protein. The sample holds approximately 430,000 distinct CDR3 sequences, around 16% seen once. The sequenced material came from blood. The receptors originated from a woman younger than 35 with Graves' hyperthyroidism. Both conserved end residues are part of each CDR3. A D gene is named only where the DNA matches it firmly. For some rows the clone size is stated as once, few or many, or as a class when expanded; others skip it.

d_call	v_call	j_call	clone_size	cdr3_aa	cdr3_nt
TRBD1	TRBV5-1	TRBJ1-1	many	CASSAPGTENTEAFF	TGCGCCAGCAGCGCCCCCGGGACAGAGAACACTGAAGCTTTCTTT
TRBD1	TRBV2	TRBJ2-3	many	CASSEETGTDTQYF	TGTGCCAGCAGTGAAGAGACAGGGACAGATACGCAGTATTTT
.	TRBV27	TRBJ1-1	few	CASSLLSPLGPERTDAFF	TGTGCCAGCAGTTTATTATCCCCCCTCGGCCCGGAGAGAACTGACGCTTTCTTT
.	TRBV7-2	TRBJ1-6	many	CASSLNGGSPLHF	TGTGCCAGCAGCTTAAATGGGGGTTCACCCCTCCACTTT
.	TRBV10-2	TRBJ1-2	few	CASSEGRVDGYTF	TGCGCCAGCAGTGAGGGCAGGGTGGATGGCTACACCTTC
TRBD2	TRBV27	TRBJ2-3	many	CASSFRRLAGILSTDTQYF	TGTGCCAGCAGTTTCAGGCGACTAGCGGGGATACTTAGCACAGATACGCAGTATTTT
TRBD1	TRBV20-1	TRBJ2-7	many	CSARGGQGYEQYF	TGCAGTGCTAGAGGCGGACAGGGGTACGAGCAGTACTTC
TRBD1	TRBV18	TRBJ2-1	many	CASSPGTGAEQFF	TGTGCCAGCTCACCCGGGACAGGGGCTGAGCAGTTCTTC
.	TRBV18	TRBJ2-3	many	CASSHISGPDTQYF	TGTGCCAGCTCCCACATATCTGGCCCAGATACGCAGTATTTT
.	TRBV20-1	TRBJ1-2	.	CSAVDVGTNYGYTF	TGCAGTGCGGTAGACGTGGGCACTAACTATGGCTACACCTTC
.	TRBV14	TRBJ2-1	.	CASGQGTQGVANEQFF	TGTGCCAGCGGCCAAGGTACCCAGGGTGTAGCCAATGAGCAGTTCTTC
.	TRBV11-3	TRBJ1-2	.	CASSIPGKDGYTF	TGTGCCAGCAGCATACCGGGAAAAGATGGCTACACCTTC